The 21 T cell receptor beta chains reported below all come from one sample, sequenced in a study of cytomegalovirus exposure and HLA in healthy donors. PCR used 60 Vbeta primers and 13 Jbeta primers. The repertoire was sequenced with immunoSEQ multiplex PCR; TCRdb's copy has only in-frame clones and lacks some. This table has 89,000 or so clones, over 75% appearing once. The specimen was PBMCs. These receptors were taken from a boy aged 5 to 17 in good health and CMV-seronegative.

This clone was picked up one time. CDR3 sequence (DNA): TGTGCCAGCAGTTTTGACAGGATGGGTGGCTACACCTTC. Amino acid sequence: CASSFDRMGGYTF. The chain has TRBV6-5 and TRBJ1-2; D may be TRBD1 (6 bases). Deletions cut 4 bases from V and 7 bases from J, with 13 bases between. Germline loops: CDR1 MNHEY, CDR2 SVGAGI. The length of the CDR3 is 13 residues.

This chain links TRBV5-4 with TRBJ1-3; D may be TRBD1 (5 bases). CDR1 and CDR2 (germline): SGHNT, YYREEE (reference sequence). This CDR3 has 17 residues. Trimming shortened V by 0 bases and J by 0 bases, and 13 bases separated the two germline ends. The CDR3 DNA sequence: TGTGCCAGCAGCTTGGCCGGGGGGAGAGGCTCTGGAAACACCATATATTTT. Its protein product is CASSLAGGRGSGNTIYF.

The CDR3 loop is CAWSRGGRSAV. Here the CDR3 DNA reads TGTGCCTGGAGTCGAGGGGGACGTTCGGCCGTC. The rearrangement joins TRBV30 to TRBJ2-7; TRBD1 might be the D (6 bases). Germline V gives CDR1 GTSNPN, CDR2 SVGIG (reference sequence). The CDR3 contains 11 residues.

The CDR3 region has the DNA TGTGCCAGCGGACAGGAATATAGCAATCAGCCCCAGCATTTT. Amino acids: CASGQEYSNQPQHF. The V and J genes are TRBV27 and TRBJ1-5; 7 bases fit TRBD1. The CDR3 loop spans 14 amino acids. Germline CDR1 is MNHEY and CDR2 is SMNVEV (reference sequence). V lost 8 bases, J lost 0 bases, and 4 bases stayed unmatched.

This clone turned up a few times. This rearrangement joins TRBV5-8 to TRBJ1-1, with D possibly TRBD1 on 6 matching bases. V was pared by 4 bases and J by 1 base, with 14 bases between. Per germline, CDR1 SGHTS and CDR2 YDEGEE. This CDR3 comprises 15 residues. This CDR3 reads CASSQGTAQNTEAFF. The CDR3, as DNA: TGTGCCAGCAGCCAGGGGACGGCCCAGAACACTGAAGCTTTCTTT. Full variable domain (rest looked up from reference TRBV5-8 and TRBJ1-1): EAGVTQSPTHLIKTRGQQATLRCSPISGHTSVYWYQQALGLGLQFLLWYDEGEERNRGNFPPRFSGRQFPNYSSELNVNALELEDSALYLCASSQGTAQNTEAFFGQGTRLTVV.

This chain links TRBV28 with TRBJ2-1, with 9 bases that match TRBD1. This CDR3 spans 16 amino acids. The germline gives CDR1 MDHEN, CDR2 SYDVKM. The V segment lost 4 bases and the J segment 4 bases; nucleotides outside the gene matches: 8. Here the CDR3 DNA reads TGTGCCAGCAGTTCGCCGGGGACAGGGCGGTACAATGAGCAGTTCTTC. Protein: CASSSPGTGRYNEQFF.

The chain couples TRBV9 to TRBJ1-1; tentative D call: TRBD1 (5 bases). V lost 4 bases, J lost 7 bases, and 14 bases lay in between. The CDR3 consists of 13 residues. From germline, CDR1 is SGDLS and CDR2 YYNGEE. CDR3 sequence: CASSLTFDSEAFF. The CDR3 DNA is TGTGCCAGCAGCCTTACTTTCGACAGTGAAGCTTTCTTT.

This clone was observed a single time. The chain links TRBV7-9 to TRBJ1-2; TRBD1 matches 7 bases. This CDR3 region has 14 residues. Germline assignment: CDR1 SEHNR and CDR2 FQNEAQ (reference sequence). V shed 4 bases and J 4 bases; nucleotides not matched to a gene: 6. CDR3 sequence reads: CASSSPGQSYGYTF. The CDR3 nucleotides are TGTGCCAGCAGCTCGCCGGGACAGTCCTATGGCTACACCTTC.

This chain joins TRBV6-4 and TRBJ2-3; 10 positions agree with TRBD2. The CDR3 loop spans 15 amino acids. Trimming took 2 bases from V and 5 from J; bases not matched to a gene: 4. CDR1 and CDR2 (germline): MRHNA, SNTAGT. The CDR3 nucleotides read TGTGCCAGCAGTGACCAAGCGGGGGGGCAAGATACGCAGTATTTT. It encodes CASSDQAGGQDTQYF.

V and J are TRBV19 and TRBJ2-3; 7 positions agree with TRBD2. The trim removed 5 bases at V and 7 bases at J, leaving 6 bases unmatched. The CDR3 contains 13 residues. Germline V gene lookup returns CDR1 LNHDA and CDR2 SQIVND (reference sequence). CDR3 protein: CASSGLAEHTQYF. Here the CDR3 DNA reads TGTGCCAGTAGTGGTCTAGCGGAACATACGCAGTATTTT.

This chain uses TRBV6-9 with TRBJ1-5; weak D call: TRBD1 (5 bases). Between the trimmed V and J ends, which lost 5 bases and 5 bases, there was a span of 16 bases. The germline CDR1 and CDR2 sequences are MNHGY and SVAAGI. CDR3 length: 15 residues. The CDR3 sequence is CASSRTRGRYQPQHF. CDR3 DNA: TGTGCCAGCAGTAGGACCCGGGGGAGGTATCAGCCCCAGCATTTT.

The V and J genes are TRBV25-1 and TRBJ1-1, with D perhaps TRBD1 (5 bases). V gave up 3 bases and J gave up 4 bases, with 12 bases separating them. The CDR3 is made up of 14 amino acids. The germline CDR1 and CDR2 sequences are MGHDK and SYGVNS. CDR3 nucleotide sequence: TGTGCCAGCAGTGATTTCAGGGACTCCACTGAAGCTTTCTTT. Its protein product is CASSDFRDSTEAFF.

The V gene is TRBV27, the J gene TRBJ2-7; TRBD1 matches at 7 bases. CDR1 is MNHEY and CDR2 is SMNVEV in the germline V gene (reference sequence). This CDR3 has 13 residues. The ends lost 7 bases at V and 3 bases at J; junction bases unmatched: 6. CDR3 DNA: TGTGCCAGCAACAGGGGCCCTAACTACGAGCAGTACTTC. It is translated as CASNRGPNYEQYF.

The V call is TRBV11-2, the J call TRBJ2-5; TRBD2 matches at 11 bases. Germline CDR1 and CDR2: SGHAT and FQNNGV. V shed 1 base, J shed 3 bases, and the junction held 4 bases outside the gene matches. The CDR3 loop spans 16 amino acids. This CDR3 is CASSLVLAGEKETQYF. As DNA, the CDR3 is TGTGCCAGCAGCTTAGTACTAGCGGGGGAAAAAGAGACCCAGTACTTC. Drawing the rest from reference TRBV11-2 and TRBJ2-5, the complete variable domain is EAGVAQSPRYKIIEKRQSVAFWCNPISGHATLYWYQQILGQGPKLLIQFQNNGVVDDSQLPKDRFSAERLKGVDSTLKIQPAKLEDSAVYLCASSLVLAGEKETQYFGPGTRLLVL.

This clone came up a few times. The rearrangement uses TRBV6-4 and TRBJ2-3; 8 nucleotides match TRBD2. Germline-derived CDR1 and CDR2 are MRHNA and SNTAGT. CDR3 length: 14 amino acids. Trimming removed 5 bases from V and 4 bases from J; junction bases left unmatched: 5. CDR3 DNA: TGTGCCAGCAGTCCGGGACTAGGGGCAGATACGCAGTATTTT. This encodes CASSPGLGADTQYF.

This sequence joins TRBV6-5 and TRBJ2-1, with 11 bases aligning to TRBD2. This CDR3 comprises 15 residues. CDR1 is MNHEY and CDR2 is SVGAGI in the germline V gene. The V gene end was trimmed by 7 bases and the J gene end by 10 bases; junction bases not matched to a gene: 12. CDR3 loop: CASTLLAGGSTEQFF. CDR3 sequence (DNA): TGTGCCAGCACTTTGCTAGCGGGGGGTTCAACGGAGCAGTTCTTC.

This chain uses TRBV25-1 with TRBJ2-7, with TRBD2 identical over 13 bases. In germline, CDR1 is MGHDK, CDR2 SYGVNS. This CDR3 is 14 amino acids long. The ends lost 5 bases at V and 4 bases at J; junction bases unmatched: 2. Here the CDR3 reads CASSPLAGGYEQYF. The CDR3 nucleotides are TGTGCCAGCAGTCCACTAGCGGGAGGGTACGAGCAGTACTTC.

The chain combines TRBV25-1 with TRBJ1-5; a possible D gene is TRBD1 (5 bases). Trimming pared 0 bases from V and 5 bases from J, leaving 11 bases between. Germline V gives CDR1 MGHDK, CDR2 SYGVNS. This CDR3 is 15 amino acids long. This chain's CDR3 is CASSEYIWGDQPQHF. CDR3 in DNA: TGTGCCAGCAGTGAATATATTTGGGGGGATCAGCCCCAGCATTTT.

V gene TRBV18 combines with J gene TRBJ1-1; D ambiguous. Between the trimmed V and J ends, which lost 6 bases and 4 bases, there was a span of 9 bases. The CDR3 totals 12 residues. CDR1 and CDR2 from the germline V gene are KGHSH and LQKENI. The CDR3 bases are TGTGCCAGCTCCCCTGGGAGCACTGAAGCTTTCTTT. Encoded protein: CASSPGSTEAFF.

The chain uses TRBV4-3 and TRBJ1-2, with 7 bases fitting TRBD1. The germline gives CDR1 LGHNA, CDR2 YSLEER. The CDR3 sequence is 15 residues long. V lost 2 bases and J lost 8; bases outside the gene matches: 11. The chain's CDR3 is CASSQFTGEVGGYTF. The CDR3 bases are TGCGCCAGCAGCCAATTCACAGGGGAAGTCGGCGGCTACACCTTC.

The V and J genes are TRBV5-4 and TRBJ1-2; D is unclear. V lost 4 bases and J lost 0, with 16 bases in between. CDR1 and CDR2 from the germline V gene are SGHNT and YYREEE (reference sequence). This CDR3 has 16 amino acids. CDR3 DNA: TGTGCCAGCAGCGGGAGGTTAGGGAAGTCTAACTATGGCTACACCTTC. Encoded protein: CASSGRLGKSNYGYTF.